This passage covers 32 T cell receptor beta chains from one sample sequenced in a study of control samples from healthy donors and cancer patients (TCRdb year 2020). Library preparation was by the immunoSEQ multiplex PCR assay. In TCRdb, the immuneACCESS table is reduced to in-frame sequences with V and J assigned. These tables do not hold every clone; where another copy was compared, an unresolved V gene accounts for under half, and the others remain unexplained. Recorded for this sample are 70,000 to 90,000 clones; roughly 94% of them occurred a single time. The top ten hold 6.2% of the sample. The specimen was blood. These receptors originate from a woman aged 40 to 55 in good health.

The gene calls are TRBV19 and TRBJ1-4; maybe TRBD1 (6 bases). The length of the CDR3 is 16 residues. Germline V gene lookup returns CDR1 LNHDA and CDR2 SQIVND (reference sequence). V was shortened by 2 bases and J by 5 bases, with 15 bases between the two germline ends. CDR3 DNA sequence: TGTGCCAGTAGTATAAAGAGGAGGACAGCGAATGAAAAACTGTTTTTT. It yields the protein CASSIKRRTANEKLFF.

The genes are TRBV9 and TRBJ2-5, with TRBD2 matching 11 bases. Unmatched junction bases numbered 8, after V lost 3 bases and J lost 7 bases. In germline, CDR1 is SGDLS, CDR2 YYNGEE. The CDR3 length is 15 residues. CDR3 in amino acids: CASSGGTSGLGTQYF. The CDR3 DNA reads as TGTGCCAGCAGCGGCGGGACTAGCGGTTTGGGGACCCAGTACTTC. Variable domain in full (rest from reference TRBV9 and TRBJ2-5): DSGVTQTPKHLITATGQRVTLRCSPRSGDLSVYWYQQSLDQGLQFLIQYYNGEERAKGNILERFSAQQFPDLHSELNLSSLELGDSALYFCASSGGTSGLGTQYFGPGTRLLVL.

This CDR3 reads CASSPPSYNEQFF. DNA for the CDR3: TGTGCCAGTAGCCCCCCTTCCTACAATGAGCAGTTCTTC. The rearrangement uses TRBV19 and TRBJ2-1; unclear D gene. This CDR3 is built from 13 residues. Germline V gene data show CDR1 as LNHDA and CDR2 as SQIVND (reference sequence). The V end lost 6 bases, the J end lost 1 base, and 7 bases lay between the germline ends. The whole variable domain, remainder taken from reference TRBV19 and TRBJ2-1, is DGGITQSPKYLFRKEGQNVTLSCEQNLNHDAMYWYRQDPGQGLRLIYYSQIVNDFQKGDIAEGYSVSREKKESFPLTVTSAQKNPTAFYLCASSPPSYNEQFFGPGTRLTVL.

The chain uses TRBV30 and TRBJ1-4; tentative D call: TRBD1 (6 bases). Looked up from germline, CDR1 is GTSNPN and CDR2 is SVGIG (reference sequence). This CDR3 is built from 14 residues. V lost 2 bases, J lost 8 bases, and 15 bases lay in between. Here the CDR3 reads CAWSSPGAGEKLFF. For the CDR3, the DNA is TGTGCCTGGAGTTCTCCAGGGGCAGGAGAAAAACTGTTTTTT.

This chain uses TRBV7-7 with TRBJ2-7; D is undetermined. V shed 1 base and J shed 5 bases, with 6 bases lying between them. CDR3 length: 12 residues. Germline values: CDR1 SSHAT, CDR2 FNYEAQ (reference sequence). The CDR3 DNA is TGTGCCAGCAGCTTAGGACAAGACGAGCAGTACTTC. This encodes CASSLGQDEQYF.

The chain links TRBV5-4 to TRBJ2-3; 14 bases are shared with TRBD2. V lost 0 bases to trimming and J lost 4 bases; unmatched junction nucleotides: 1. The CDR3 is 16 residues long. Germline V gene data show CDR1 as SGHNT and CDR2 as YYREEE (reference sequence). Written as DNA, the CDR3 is TGTGCCAGCAGCTTGGGGGGACTAGCGGGAGCAGATACGCAGTATTTT. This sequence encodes CASSLGGLAGADTQYF.

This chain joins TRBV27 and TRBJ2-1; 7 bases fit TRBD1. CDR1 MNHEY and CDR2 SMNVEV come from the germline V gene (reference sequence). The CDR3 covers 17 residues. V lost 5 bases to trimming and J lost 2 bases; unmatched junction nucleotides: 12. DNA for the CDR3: TGTGCCAGCAGTCTAAGAACCGGGACAGATGCCTACAATGAGCAGTTCTTC. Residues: CASSLRTGTDAYNEQFF.

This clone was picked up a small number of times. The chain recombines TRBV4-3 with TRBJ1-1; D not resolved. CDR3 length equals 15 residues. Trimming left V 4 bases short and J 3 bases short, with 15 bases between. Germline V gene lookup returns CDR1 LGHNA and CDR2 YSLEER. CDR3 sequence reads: CASSPGKVVDTEAFF. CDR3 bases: TGCGCCAGCAGCCCGGGTAAAGTTGTGGACACTGAAGCTTTCTTT.

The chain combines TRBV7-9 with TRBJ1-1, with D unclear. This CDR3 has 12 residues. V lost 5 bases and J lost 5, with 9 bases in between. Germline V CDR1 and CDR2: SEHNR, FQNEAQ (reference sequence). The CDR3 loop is CASSLHRTEAFF. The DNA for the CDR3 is TGTGCCAGCAGCCTCCATCGGACTGAAGCTTTCTTT.

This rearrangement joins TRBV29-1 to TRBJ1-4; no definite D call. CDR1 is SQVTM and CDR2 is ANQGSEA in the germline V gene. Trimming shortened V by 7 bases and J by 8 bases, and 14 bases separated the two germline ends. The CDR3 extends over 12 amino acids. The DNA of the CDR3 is TGCAGCGCTAGCACCGGTGGCGAAAAACTGTTTTTT. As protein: CSASTGGEKLFF.

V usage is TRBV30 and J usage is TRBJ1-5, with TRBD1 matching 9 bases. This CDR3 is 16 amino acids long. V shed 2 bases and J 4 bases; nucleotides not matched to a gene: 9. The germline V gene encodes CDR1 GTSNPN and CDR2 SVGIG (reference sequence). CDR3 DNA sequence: TGTGCCTGGAGTAAGGGACAGGGTCAAGGAAATCAGCCCCAGCATTTT. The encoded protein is CAWSKGQGQGNQPQHF.

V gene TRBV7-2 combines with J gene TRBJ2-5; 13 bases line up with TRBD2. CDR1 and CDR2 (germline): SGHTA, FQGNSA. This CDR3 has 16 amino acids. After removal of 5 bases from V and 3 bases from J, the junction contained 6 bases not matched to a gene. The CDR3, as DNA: TGTGCCAGCAGCGCGGGACTAGCGGGGACCAAAGAGACCCAGTACTTC. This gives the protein CASSAGLAGTKETQYF.

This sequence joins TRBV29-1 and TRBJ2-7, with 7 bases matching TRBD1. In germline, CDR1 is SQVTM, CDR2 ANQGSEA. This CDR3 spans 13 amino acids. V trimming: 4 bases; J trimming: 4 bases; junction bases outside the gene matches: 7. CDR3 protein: CSVVHGTAYEQYF. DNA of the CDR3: TGCAGCGTTGTACACGGGACAGCTTACGAGCAGTACTTC.

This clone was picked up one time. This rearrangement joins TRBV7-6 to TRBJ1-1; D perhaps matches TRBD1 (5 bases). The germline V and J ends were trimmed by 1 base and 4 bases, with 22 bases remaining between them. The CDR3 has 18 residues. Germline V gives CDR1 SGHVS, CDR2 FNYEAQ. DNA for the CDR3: TGTGCCAGCAGCTTAGTACGGGTTCAGGGAAGAGCCGGCACTGAAGCTTTCTTT. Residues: CASSLVRVQGRAGTEAFF.

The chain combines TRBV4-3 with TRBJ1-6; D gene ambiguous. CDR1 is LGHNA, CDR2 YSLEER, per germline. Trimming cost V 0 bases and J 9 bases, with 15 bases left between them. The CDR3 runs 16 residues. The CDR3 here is CASSQEAQINGSPLHF. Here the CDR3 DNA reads TGCGCCAGCAGCCAAGAGGCCCAGATTAATGGTTCACCCCTCCACTTT.

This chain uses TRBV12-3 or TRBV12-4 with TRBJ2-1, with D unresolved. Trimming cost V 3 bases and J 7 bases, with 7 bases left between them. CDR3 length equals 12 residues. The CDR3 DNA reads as TGTGCCAGCAGTTTTTCGAGAAATGAGCAGTTCTTC. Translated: CASSFSRNEQFF.

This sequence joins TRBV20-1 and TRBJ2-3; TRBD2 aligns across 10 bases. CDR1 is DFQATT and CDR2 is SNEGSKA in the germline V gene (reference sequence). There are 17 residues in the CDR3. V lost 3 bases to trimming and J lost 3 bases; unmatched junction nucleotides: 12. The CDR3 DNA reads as TGCAGTGCTAGTCCCCCTCCTAGCGGGAGAATTACAGATACGCAGTATTTT. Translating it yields CSASPPPSGRITDTQYF.

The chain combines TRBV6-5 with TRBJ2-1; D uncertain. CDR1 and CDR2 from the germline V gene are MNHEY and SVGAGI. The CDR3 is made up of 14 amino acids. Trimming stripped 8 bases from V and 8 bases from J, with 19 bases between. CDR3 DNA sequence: TGTGCCAGCCGTTCCCGGGTAGATACCTATGAGCAGTTCTTC. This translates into CASRSRVDTYEQFF.

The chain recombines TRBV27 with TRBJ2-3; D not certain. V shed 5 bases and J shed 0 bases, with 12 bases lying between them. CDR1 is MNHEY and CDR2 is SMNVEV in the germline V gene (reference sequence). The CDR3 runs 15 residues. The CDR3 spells CASSLVGASTDTQYF. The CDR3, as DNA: TGTGCCAGCAGTCTAGTGGGTGCTAGCACAGATACGCAGTATTTT.

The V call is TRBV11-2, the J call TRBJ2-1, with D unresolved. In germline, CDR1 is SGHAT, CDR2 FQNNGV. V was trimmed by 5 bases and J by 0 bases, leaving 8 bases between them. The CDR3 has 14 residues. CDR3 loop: CASSTRVSYNEQFF. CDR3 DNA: TGTGCCAGCAGCACAAGGGTCTCCTACAATGAGCAGTTCTTC. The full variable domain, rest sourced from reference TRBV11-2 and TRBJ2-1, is EAGVAQSPRYKIIEKRQSVAFWCNPISGHATLYWYQQILGQGPKLLIQFQNNGVVDDSQLPKDRFSAERLKGVDSTLKIQPAKLEDSAVYLCASSTRVSYNEQFFGPGTRLTVL.

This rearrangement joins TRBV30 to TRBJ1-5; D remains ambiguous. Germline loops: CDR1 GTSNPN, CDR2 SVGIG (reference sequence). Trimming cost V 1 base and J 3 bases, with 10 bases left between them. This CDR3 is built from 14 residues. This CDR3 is CAWSGAGPNQPQHF. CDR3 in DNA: TGTGCCTGGAGTGGAGCTGGGCCCAATCAGCCCCAGCATTTT.

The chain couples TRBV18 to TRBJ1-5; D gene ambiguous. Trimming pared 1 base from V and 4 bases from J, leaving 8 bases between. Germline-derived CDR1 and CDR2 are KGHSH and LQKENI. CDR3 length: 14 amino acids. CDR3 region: CASSPQDFNQPQHF. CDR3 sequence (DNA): TGTGCCAGCTCACCACAGGATTTTAATCAGCCCCAGCATTTT.

The CDR3 here is CASSQPTSGYRKNIQYF. The CDR3 coding sequence is TGCGCCAGCAGCCAACCGACTAGCGGTTACCGCAAAAACATTCAGTACTTC. This chain connects TRBV4-1 to TRBJ2-4; 9 bases match TRBD2. CDR3 length: 17 amino acids. The trim removed 2 bases at V and 3 bases at J, leaving 8 bases unmatched. The germline CDR1 and CDR2 sequences are MGHRA and YSYEKL.

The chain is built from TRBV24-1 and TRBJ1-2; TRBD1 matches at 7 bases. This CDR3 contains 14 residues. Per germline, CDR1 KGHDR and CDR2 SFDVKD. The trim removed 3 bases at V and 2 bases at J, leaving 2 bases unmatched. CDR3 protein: CATSDGDRNYGYTF. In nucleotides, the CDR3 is TGTGCCACCAGTGATGGGGACAGAAACTATGGCTACACCTTC.

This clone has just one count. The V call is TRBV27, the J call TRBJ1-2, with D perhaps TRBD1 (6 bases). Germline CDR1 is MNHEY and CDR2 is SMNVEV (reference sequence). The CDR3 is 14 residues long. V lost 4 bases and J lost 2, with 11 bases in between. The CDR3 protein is CASSSTGWNYGYTF. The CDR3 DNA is TGTGCCAGCAGTTCCACAGGGTGGAACTATGGCTACACCTTC.

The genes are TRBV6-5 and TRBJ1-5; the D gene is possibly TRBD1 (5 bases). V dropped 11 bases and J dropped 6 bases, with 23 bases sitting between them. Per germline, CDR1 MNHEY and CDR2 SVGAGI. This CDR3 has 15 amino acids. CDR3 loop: CAGIPARGPSQPQHF. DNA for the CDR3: TGTGCCGGGATCCCAGCAAGGGGACCCAGTCAGCCCCAGCATTTT.

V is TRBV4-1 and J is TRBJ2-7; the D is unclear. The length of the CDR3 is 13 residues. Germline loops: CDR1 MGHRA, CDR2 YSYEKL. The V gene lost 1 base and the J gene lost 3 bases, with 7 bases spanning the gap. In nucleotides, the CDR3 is TGCGCCAGCAGCCAAGCGAGGAACTACGAGCAGTACTTC. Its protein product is CASSQARNYEQYF.

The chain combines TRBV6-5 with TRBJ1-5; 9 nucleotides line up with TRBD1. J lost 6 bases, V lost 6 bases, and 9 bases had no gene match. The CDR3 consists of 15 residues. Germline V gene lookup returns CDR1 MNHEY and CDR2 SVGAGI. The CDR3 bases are TGTGCCAGCAGGCACCGGGACAGGGACGTTCAGCCCCAGCATTTT. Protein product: CASRHRDRDVQPQHF.

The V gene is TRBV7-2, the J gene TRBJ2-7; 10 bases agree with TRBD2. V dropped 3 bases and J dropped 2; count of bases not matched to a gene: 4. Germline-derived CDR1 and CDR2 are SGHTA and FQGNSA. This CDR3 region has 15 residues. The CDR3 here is CASSFYSGGAYEQYF. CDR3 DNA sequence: TGTGCCAGCAGCTTCTACAGCGGGGGGGCCTACGAGCAGTACTTC.

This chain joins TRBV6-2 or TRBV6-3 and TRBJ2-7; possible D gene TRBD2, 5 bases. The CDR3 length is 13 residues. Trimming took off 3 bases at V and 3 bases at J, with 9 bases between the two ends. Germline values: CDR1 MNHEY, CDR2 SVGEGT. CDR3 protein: CASSYKRDYEQYF. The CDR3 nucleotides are TGTGCCAGCAGTTATAAACGGGACTACGAGCAGTACTTC.

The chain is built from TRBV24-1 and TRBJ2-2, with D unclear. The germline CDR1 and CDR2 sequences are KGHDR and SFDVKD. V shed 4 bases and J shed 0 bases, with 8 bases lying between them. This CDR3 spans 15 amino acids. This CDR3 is CATSESLPNTGELFF. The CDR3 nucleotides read TGTGCCACCAGTGAGAGTCTACCGAACACCGGGGAGCTGTTTTTT.

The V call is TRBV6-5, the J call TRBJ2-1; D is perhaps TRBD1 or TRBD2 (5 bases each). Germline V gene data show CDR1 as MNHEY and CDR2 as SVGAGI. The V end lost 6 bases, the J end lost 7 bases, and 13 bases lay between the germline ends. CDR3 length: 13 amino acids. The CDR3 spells CASRLPEGNEQFF. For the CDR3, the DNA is TGTGCCAGCAGACTACCCGAGGGGAATGAGCAGTTCTTC.